This T cell receptor beta chain was identified during a study of blood T cell repertoires in COVID-19. Study-wide background: Spain, Italy and the United States supplied samples that represented acute and convalescent COVID-19. T cells, B-cell-depleted T cells, or PBMCs provided the cDNA or gDNA that served as material.

Only in-frame clones appear in the TCRdb table, and some are missing; sequencing was by immunoSEQ multiplex PCR. The sample has around 80,000 clones, around 80% seen once. V lost 6 bases and J 0 bases, leaving 9 bases between the germline ends. Germline CDR1 MNHEY, CDR2 SVGEGT. The CDR3 is made up of 14 amino acids. A few counts support this clone. The rearrangement uses TRBV6-2 or TRBV6-3 and TRBJ1-3; D is unclear. Source material: peripheral blood. The clonotype was recovered from an elderly man with acute or convalescent COVID-19. CDR3 nucleotides: TGTGCCAGCAGCGTGCAGGCCTCTGGAAACACCATATATTTT. Amino acid sequence: CASSVQASGNTIYF.